One and the same sample provided the 6 T cell receptor beta chains below, sequenced in a study of blood T cell repertoires in COVID-19. TCRdb's copy holds only in-frame clones and misses some; the assay was immunoSEQ multiplex PCR. The sample lists more than 200,000 clones; over 70% were seen once. Material: peripheral blood. Receptors were obtained from a woman at least 80 years old with acute or convalescent COVID-19.

The rearrangement uses TRBV29-1 and TRBJ1-1; no clear D gene. Deletions cut 1 base from V and 1 base from J, with 7 bases between. Germline values: CDR1 SQVTM, CDR2 ANQGSEA. This CDR3 is 13 amino acids long. Here the CDR3 DNA reads TGCAGCGTTGAAGTATCACAGAACACTGAAGCTTTCTTT. Translating gives CSVEVSQNTEAFF.

This chain links TRBV5-1 with TRBJ1-1; TRBD1 matches 8 bases. The CDR3 length is 15 residues. The germline V gene encodes CDR1 SGHRS and CDR2 YFSETQ. V gave up 2 bases and J gave up 1 base; unmatched junction bases: 4. The CDR3 protein is CASSFTGGSNTEAFF. Written as DNA, the CDR3 is TGCGCCAGCAGCTTCACAGGGGGATCGAACACTGAAGCTTTCTTT.

V and J are TRBV14 and TRBJ1-6, with 8 positions matching TRBD1. Germline loops: CDR1 SGHDN, CDR2 FVKESK. CDR3 length: 16 amino acids. J gave up 10 bases and V 4 bases, and 12 bases lay outside the gene matches. The chain's CDR3 is CASSRGMTGDGSPLHF. The CDR3 bases are TGTGCCAGCAGCCGAGGGATGACAGGGGACGGATCACCCCTCCACTTT.

The chain employs TRBV6-5 and TRBJ2-3; 9 bases are shared with TRBD2. Germline CDR1 reads MNHEY; CDR2 reads SVGAGI. With 6 bases clipped from V and 4 bases from J, the junction kept 8 bases outside the gene matches. This CDR3 is 15 amino acids long. CDR3 DNA sequence: TGTGCCAGCAGCTTTCTAGCGGGGAGTCCAGATACGCAGTATTTT. This codes for CASSFLAGSPDTQYF.

Only a few counts were recorded for this clone. This chain joins TRBV2 and TRBJ1-6; the match to TRBD1 covers 9 bases. V lost 2 bases and J lost 7; bases outside the gene matches: 6. The CDR3 consists of 16 residues. The germline V gene has CDR1 SNHLY and CDR2 FYNNEI. CDR3 residues: CASSELQGAGNSPLHF. The CDR3 DNA sequence: TGTGCCAGCAGTGAACTACAGGGGGCGGGGAATTCACCCCTCCACTTT.

The chain has TRBV5-1 and TRBJ2-3; 10 bases map to TRBD1. The V segment lost 4 bases and the J segment 0 bases; nucleotides outside the gene matches: 2. Per germline, CDR1 SGHRS and CDR2 YFSETQ. The CDR3 runs 15 residues. CDR3 in DNA: TGCGCCAGCAGCGCGGGACAGGGGAGCACAGATACGCAGTATTTT. Its protein is CASSAGQGSTDTQYF.